Reported below is one T cell receptor beta chain. CDR3 length equals 15 residues. V was pared by 3 bases and J by 5 bases, with 6 bases of the junction left unmatched. Germline-derived CDR1 and CDR2 are SNHLY and FYNNEI. Clones were read by immunoSEQ multiplex PCR, and TCRdb kept only the in-frame ones, dropping some. The sample holds around 60,000 clones, about four fifths seen once. The sample comes from a study of blood T cell repertoires in COVID-19. In the study overall: There were acute and convalescent COVID-19 samples, and they came from the United States, Italy and Spain.

The TCR was taken from a man aged 55 to 70 with COVID-19, enrolled during active disease. Sequencing used peripheral blood. This chain links TRBV2 with TRBJ2-2; 7 bases map to TRBD2. DNA of the CDR3: TGTGCCAGCAGTGAGCGGGGAGGGTATACCGGGGAGCTGTTTTTT. Its protein product is CASSERGGYTGELFF.